This T cell receptor beta chain was obtained from a study of blood T cell repertoires in COVID-19. Study in general: Some COVID-19 samples were acute and others convalescent; all came from the United States, Italy and Spain.

The CDR3 spans 14 residues. V was cut by 3 bases and J by 0 bases, with 9 bases left in between. Germline assignment: CDR1 GTSNPN and CDR2 SVGIG (reference sequence). In the study's own analysis: Estimates of nucleated cell counts were drawn from the amplification of reference gene primers. Assay: immunoSEQ multiplex PCR; the TCRdb copy retains only in-frame clones and omits some. That table supplies the V and J calls and clone size; D and trimming were determined from the DNA. The repertoire has some 140,000 clones, 79% of them found once; the top ten carry roughly 3.6%. The sequenced sample was peripheral blood. V gene TRBV30 combines with J gene TRBJ1-3; D might be TRBD1 (6 bases). This clonotype was sampled from a man aged 55-75 years with acute or convalescent COVID-19. CDR3 in DNA: TGTGCCTGGAGCGGACAGCCCTCTGGAAACACCATATATTTT. It encodes CAWSGQPSGNTIYF.